Below, 18 T cell receptor beta chains from the same sample are listed, as sequenced in a study of T cells in Graves' hyperthyroidism and ophthalmopathy. Amplification targeted TCR beta CDR3 regions from RNA transcripts. The HTBI primer set was used in a first-round RT-PCR of the TCR CDR3. TCRdb reprocessed the multiplex PCR reads via MiXCR and lists one record per CDR3 protein. The table shows about 610,000 distinct CDR3 sequences, with under 15% occurring only once. Material: blood. The source of these receptors is a woman in her thirties or forties with Graves' ophthalmopathy.

This clonotype was detected many times. The chain links TRBV5-1 to TRBJ2-7; 11 positions agree with TRBD2. The ends lost 4 bases at V and 3 bases at J; junction bases unmatched: 9. This CDR3 region has 16 residues. In germline, CDR1 is SGHRS, CDR2 YFSETQ. This CDR3 is CASSTGTSGRLYEQYF. The CDR3 DNA follows: TGCGCCAGCAGCACCGGGACTAGCGGACGACTCTACGAGCAGTACTTC.

CDR3 region: CASRLLQGSGAKNIQYF. The CDR3 DNA reads TGTGCCAGCAGATTATTACAGGGGAGCGGAGCCAAAAACATTCAGTACTTC. This chain joins TRBV6-5 and TRBJ2-4; 7 bases fit TRBD1. Trimming took 6 bases from V and 0 from J; bases not matched to a gene: 11. The V gene's germline CDR1 is MNHEY and CDR2 SVGAGI. The CDR3 totals 17 residues.

The chain uses TRBV20-1 and TRBJ1-1, with a tentative D call TRBD1 (5 bases). Germline V CDR1 and CDR2: DFQATT, SNEGSKA (reference sequence). The length of the CDR3 is 13 residues. This CDR3 reads CSPTGGGDTEAFF. The CDR3 coding sequence is TGCAGCCCCACCGGTGGGGGGGACACTGAAGCTTTCTTT.

This clonotype was counted at least ten times. The chain uses TRBV6-1 and TRBJ2-7; either TRBD1 or TRBD2 may supply D (7 bases each). CDR1 and CDR2 (germline): MNHNS, SASEGT. V was clipped by 8 bases and J by 1 base, with 15 bases between them. The CDR3 runs 14 residues. The CDR3 DNA sequence: TGTGCCAGCCGGAGACAGGGAGGGTCCTACGAGCAGTACTTC. Protein: CASRRQGGSYEQYF.

In this sample, this clonotype turned up many times. The chain employs TRBV11-2 and TRBJ2-7; 10 bases align to TRBD2. The CDR3 totals 18 residues. Germline trimming cut 5 bases from V and 1 base from J; bases unmatched to any gene: 14. CDR1 SGHAT and CDR2 FQNNGV come from the germline V gene. CDR3 region: CASSAPRASGRNSYEQYF. In DNA form, the CDR3 reads TGTGCCAGCAGCGCTCCCCGGGCTAGCGGGAGAAATTCCTACGAGCAGTACTTC.

The table lists this clonotype with many counts. V and J are TRBV28 and TRBJ2-7, with unresolved D. CDR1 is MDHEN and CDR2 is SYDVKM in the germline V gene. The V end lost 8 bases, the J end lost 0 bases, and 11 bases lay between the germline ends. The CDR3 has 13 amino acids. CDR3 sequence (DNA): TGTGCCAGCCAAAGTCCTCTCTCCTACGAGCAGTACTTC. Protein: CASQSPLSYEQYF.

This clonotype was observed many times. The chain employs TRBV20-1 and TRBJ2-7; D is ambiguous. The germline V gene encodes CDR1 DFQATT and CDR2 SNEGSKA (reference sequence). V was clipped by 0 bases and J by 0 bases, with 9 bases between them. The CDR3 loop spans 14 amino acids. CDR3 protein: CSARDRTVSYEQYF. CDR3 in DNA: TGCAGTGCTAGAGATCGTACGGTCTCCTACGAGCAGTACTTC.

This chain uses TRBV29-1 with TRBJ2-7; possibly TRBD1 or TRBD2 for D (5 bases each). V shed 5 bases and J shed 2 bases, with 7 bases lying between them. The CDR3 runs 11 residues. Germline V gene data show CDR1 as SQVTM and CDR2 as ANQGSEA. The CDR3 DNA reads as TGCAGCGTTCCGGGACCCTACGAGCAGTACTTC. Translation gives CSVPGPYEQYF.

This clonotype came up many times. The chain combines TRBV19 with TRBJ1-1; perhaps TRBD1 as D (6 bases). Germline-derived CDR1 and CDR2 are LNHDA and SQIVND (reference sequence). The CDR3 runs to 13 residues. Between the trimmed V and J ends, which lost 4 bases and 5 bases, there was a span of 11 bases. The CDR3 region has the DNA TGTGCCAGTAGTAGAAGGGGGGTTACTGAAGCTTTCTTT. Protein sequence: CASSRRGVTEAFF.

This clonotype appeared many times. V and J are TRBV11-2 and TRBJ1-2; D is unclear. The CDR3 spans 16 residues. Trimming stripped 0 bases from V and 3 bases from J, with 14 bases between. Per germline, CDR1 SGHAT and CDR2 FQNNGV. The CDR3 region is CASSLDPSAADYGYTF. The CDR3 DNA follows: TGTGCCAGCAGCTTAGATCCATCGGCGGCGGACTATGGCTACACCTTC. The full variable domain, rest sourced from reference TRBV11-2 and TRBJ1-2, is EAGVAQSPRYKIIEKRQSVAFWCNPISGHATLYWYQQILGQGPKLLIQFQNNGVVDDSQLPKDRFSAERLKGVDSTLKIQPAKLEDSAVYLCASSLDPSAADYGYTFGSGTRLTVV.

The sample holds a few counts of this clonotype. This may come from a read error, since a much larger clone is one base off. J is TRBJ2-4 and V is TRBV28; D gene unclear. This CDR3 has 14 residues. V was trimmed by 9 bases and J by 6 bases, leaving 18 bases between them. Germline V lookup: CDR1 MDHEN, CDR2 SYDVKM. The CDR3 region is CASTGRLVRNIQYF. For the CDR3, the DNA is TGTGCCAGTACGGGCCGCTTAGTCCGAAACATTCAGTACTTC.

In the case of this clonotype: One base away lies a much larger clone, so this may be a sequencing read error. The chain recombines TRBV7-9 with TRBJ2-7; possible D gene TRBD2, 5 bases. Germline loops: CDR1 SEHNR, CDR2 FQNEAQ (reference sequence). The CDR3 is 13 residues long. CDR3: CVSSLALADEQYF. In nucleotides, the CDR3 is TGTGTCAGCAGCTTAGCGCTAGCAGACGAGCAGTACTTC.

In this sample, this clonotype turned up a few times. The chain couples TRBV18 to TRBJ2-2; perhaps TRBD2 as D (6 bases). Germline V lookup: CDR1 KGHSH, CDR2 LQKENI. The V gene lost 3 bases and the J gene lost 4 bases, with 9 bases spanning the gap. CDR3 size: 14 residues. CDR3 in amino acids: CASSPDGSTGELFF. CDR3 coding DNA: TGTGCCAGCTCACCGGACGGGAGCACCGGGGAGCTGTTTTTT. Based on the CDR3 plus reference TRBV18 and TRBJ2-2, the full variable domain is NAGVMQNPRHLVRRRGQEARLRCSPMKGHSHVYWYRQLPEEGLKFMVYLQKENIIDESGMPKERFSAEFPKEGPSILRIQQVVRGDSAAYFCASSPDGSTGELFFGEGSRLTVL.

This clonotype occurred many times. J is TRBJ2-7 and V is TRBV20-1, with D unresolved. This CDR3 is 16 amino acids long. Germline lookup yields CDR1 DFQATT and CDR2 SNEGSKA (reference sequence). Trimming pared 1 base from V and 2 bases from J, leaving 18 bases between. The CDR3 reads CSARVRSGALPYEQYF. The DNA of the CDR3 is TGCAGTGCTAGAGTCAGGTCTGGAGCGTTGCCCTACGAGCAGTACTTC.

In its sample, this clonotype was seen many times. The V call is TRBV2, the J call TRBJ1-5; D unclear. The length of the CDR3 is 13 residues. The V gene lost 8 bases and the J gene lost 6 bases, with 14 bases spanning the gap. The germline V gene has CDR1 SNHLY and CDR2 FYNNEI. CDR3: CASSTAEGQPQHF. CDR3 DNA sequence: TGTGCCAGCTCTACAGCGGAGGGTCAGCCCCAGCATTTT. The whole variable domain, remainder taken from reference TRBV2 and TRBJ1-5, is EPEVTQTPSHQVTQMGQEVILRCVPISNHLYFYWYRQILGQKVEFLVSFYNNEISEKSEIFDDQFSVERPDGSNFTLKIRSTKLEDSAMYFCASSTAEGQPQHFGDGTRLSIL.

A few counts support this clonotype. The V and J genes are TRBV20-1 and TRBJ2-3; 12 positions agree with TRBD2. Germline V gene lookup returns CDR1 DFQATT and CDR2 SNEGSKA (reference sequence). This CDR3 region has 18 residues. The V segment lost 5 bases and the J segment 6 bases; nucleotides outside the gene matches: 18. The CDR3 DNA is TGCAGTGCTGGCCCTACCTCGGGACTAGCGGGTGTTTTGGATACGCAGTATTTT. It yields the protein CSAGPTSGLAGVLDTQYF.

This clonotype turned up a few times. The chain links TRBV30 to TRBJ2-2, with 10 bases lining up with TRBD2. CDR3 length equals 14 residues. Germline V gene lookup returns CDR1 GTSNPN and CDR2 SVGIG (reference sequence). V was clipped by 7 bases and J by 6 bases; unmatched bases: 8. The CDR3 region is CASPGLASPGELFF. CDR3 sequence (DNA): TGTGCCTCCCCGGGACTAGCGTCCCCCGGGGAGCTGTTTTTT.

This clonotype has ten or more counts. The chain combines TRBV20-1 with TRBJ2-7; possible D gene TRBD1, 6 bases. CDR3 size: 17 residues. CDR1 is DFQATT, CDR2 SNEGSKA, per germline (reference sequence). With 2 bases removed from V and 3 bases from J, the gap between germline ends came to 23 bases. CDR3 nucleotides: TGCAGTGCTAGAAGATTACTTAACAGGGTTTATCTCTACGAGCAGTACTTC. Residues: CSARRLLNRVYLYEQYF.